This TCR beta chain originates from a study of T cell responses to AZD1222 COVID-19 vaccine. General study findings and limits: Clonal diversity may have been underestimated, and the donors were mostly white British, with more females than males. Variant regions that are unmutated are reportedly the target of nearly half of spike-specific TCRs. Sampled repertoires all dated from after the peak T cell response. CD4 TCRs linked to vaccination spanned spike, dominating at 160-218 and 743-854.

The junction had 7 bases not matched to a gene; V was cut back by 3 bases and J by 7 bases. In germline, CDR1 is MNHEY, CDR2 SMNVEV (reference sequence). The CDR3 is 14 residues long. Notes on this clone: Its antigen is still unknown.

Sequenced by immunoSEQ multiplex PCR; TCRdb stores in-frame clones only, minus some. The sample gives under 140,000 clones, over 75% of which show up once; 4.6% is in the top ten. V gene TRBV27 combines with J gene TRBJ1-2, with 8 bases matching TRBD1. The source of this sequence is an adult in good health. The sample was peripheral blood, taken on day 0 of AZD1222 vaccination. The CDR3 loop reads CASSLVAGGGGYTF. The CDR3 bases are TGTGCCAGCAGTTTGGTGGCAGGGGGCGGTGGCTACACCTTC.